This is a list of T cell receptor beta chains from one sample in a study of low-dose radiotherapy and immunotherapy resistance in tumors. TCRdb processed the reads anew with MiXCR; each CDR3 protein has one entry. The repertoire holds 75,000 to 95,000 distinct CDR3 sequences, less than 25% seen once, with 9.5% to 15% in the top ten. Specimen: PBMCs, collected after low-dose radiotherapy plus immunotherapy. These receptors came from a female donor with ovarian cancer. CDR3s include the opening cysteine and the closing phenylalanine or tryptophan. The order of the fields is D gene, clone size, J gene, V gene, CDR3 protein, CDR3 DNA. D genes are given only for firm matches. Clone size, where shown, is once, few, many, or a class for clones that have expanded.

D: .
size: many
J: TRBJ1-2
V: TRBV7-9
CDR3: CASSHPGRSSYGYTF
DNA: TGTGCCAGCAGCCATCCAGGACGATCTAGCTATGGCTACACCTTC

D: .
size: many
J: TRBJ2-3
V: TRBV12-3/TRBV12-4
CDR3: CASSFGGTDTQYF
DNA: TGTGCCAGCAGTTTCGGTGGCACAGATACGCAGTATTTT

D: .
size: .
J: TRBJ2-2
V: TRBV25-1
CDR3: CASSVMTGGLNTGELFF
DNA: TGTGCCAGCAGTGTGATGACAGGAGGTCTTAACACCGGGGAGCTGTTTTTT

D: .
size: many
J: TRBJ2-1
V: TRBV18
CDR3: CASSPPSLNEQFF
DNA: TGTGCCAGCTCACCTCCCAGCCTAAATGAGCAGTTCTTC

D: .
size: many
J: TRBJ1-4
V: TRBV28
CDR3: CASREQAGRRYNEKLFF
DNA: TGTGCCAGCAGAGAACAGGCGGGTCGACGGTATAATGAAAAACTGTTTTTT

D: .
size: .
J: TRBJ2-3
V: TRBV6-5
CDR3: CASSYAKTGEGDTQYF
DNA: TGTGCCAGCAGTTACGCCAAGACAGGGGAGGGGGATACGCAGTATTTT

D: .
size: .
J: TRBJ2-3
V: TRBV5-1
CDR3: CASSPSFGSSTDTQYF
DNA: TGCGCCAGCAGCCCGTCCTTTGGATCTAGCACAGATACGCAGTATTTT

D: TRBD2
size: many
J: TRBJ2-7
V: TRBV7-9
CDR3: CASSSGTTYEQYF
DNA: TGTGCCAGCAGCTCAGGGACTACATACGAGCAGTACTTC

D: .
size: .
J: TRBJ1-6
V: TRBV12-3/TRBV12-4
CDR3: CASSLQVLENSPLHF
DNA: TGTGCCAGCAGTTTACAGGTCCTCGAGAATTCACCCCTCCACTTT

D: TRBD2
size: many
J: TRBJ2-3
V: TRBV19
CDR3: CASSTTLAGATDTQYF
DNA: TGTGCCAGTAGTACGACACTAGCGGGAGCCACAGATACGCAGTATTTT

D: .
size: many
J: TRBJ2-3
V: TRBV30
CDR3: CAWNVHAGTDTQYF
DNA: TGTGCCTGGAATGTACATGCGGGAACAGATACGCAGTATTTT

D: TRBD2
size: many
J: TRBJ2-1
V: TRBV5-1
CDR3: CASSPPGLAGYNEQFF
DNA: TGCGCCAGCAGCCCCCCGGGACTAGCGGGCTACAATGAGCAGTTCTTC

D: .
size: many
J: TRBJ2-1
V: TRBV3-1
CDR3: CASSQAGGKTYNEQFF
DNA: TGTGCCAGCAGCCAAGCGGGCGGGAAAACATACAATGAGCAGTTCTTC

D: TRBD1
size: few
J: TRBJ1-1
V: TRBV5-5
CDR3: CASSLDRATEAFF
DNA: TGTGCCAGCAGTTTGGACAGGGCCACTGAAGCTTTCTTT

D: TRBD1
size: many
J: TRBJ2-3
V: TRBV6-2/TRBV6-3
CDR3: CASSQDRGLHTQYF
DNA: TGTGCCAGCAGTCAAGACAGGGGGCTACATACGCAGTATTTT

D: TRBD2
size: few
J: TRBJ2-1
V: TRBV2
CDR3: CATRLAATFF
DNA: TGTGCCACCCGACTAGCGGCCACGTTCTTC

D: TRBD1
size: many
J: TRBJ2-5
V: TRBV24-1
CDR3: CATSDGQGAGETQYF
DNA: TGTGCCACCAGTGACGGACAGGGGGCAGGCGAGACCCAGTACTTC

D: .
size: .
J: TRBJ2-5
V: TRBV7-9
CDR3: CASSLTDQETQYF
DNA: TGTGCCAGCAGTTTAACGGACCAAGAGACCCAGTACTTC

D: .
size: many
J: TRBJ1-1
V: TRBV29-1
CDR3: CSVERLFTAFF
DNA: TGCAGCGTTGAACGGCTTTTTACAGCTTTCTTT

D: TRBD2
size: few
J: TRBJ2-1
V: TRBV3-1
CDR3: CASSQIWGNLREGLHEQFF
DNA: TGTGCCAGCAGCCAGATATGGGGCAATTTGCGGGAGGGCCTCCATGAGCAGTTCTTC

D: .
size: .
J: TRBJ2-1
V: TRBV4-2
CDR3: CASSQGPHTEQFF
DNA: TGTGCCAGCAGCCAGGGCCCCCACACTGAGCAGTTCTTC

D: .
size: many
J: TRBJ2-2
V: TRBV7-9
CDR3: CASSFQGTQDTSNTGELFF
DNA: TGTGCCAGCAGCTTTCAAGGTACACAGGACACCTCGAACACCGGGGAGCTGTTTTTT

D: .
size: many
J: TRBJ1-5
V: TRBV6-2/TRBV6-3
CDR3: CASSPRDFLSNQPQHF
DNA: TGTGCCAGCAGTCCTAGGGATTTCCTTAGCAATCAGCCCCAGCATTTT

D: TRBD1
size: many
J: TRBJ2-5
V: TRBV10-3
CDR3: CAISDPLGTVQETQYF
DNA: TGTGCCATCAGTGATCCCTTGGGGACAGTGCAAGAGACCCAGTACTTC

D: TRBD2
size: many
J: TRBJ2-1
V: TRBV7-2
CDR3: CASSSRGTSGRRDEQFF
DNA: TGTGCCAGCAGCTCCAGGGGGACTAGCGGGAGGAGGGATGAGCAGTTCTTC

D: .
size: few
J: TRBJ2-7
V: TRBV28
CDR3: CASSLGGLGEQYF
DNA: TGTGCCAGCAGTTTAGGGGGCTTAGGCGAGCAGTACTTC

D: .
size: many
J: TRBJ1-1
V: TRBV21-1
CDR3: CASSIPGTEAFF
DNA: TGTGCCAGCAGCATACCCGGCACTGAAGCTTTCTTT

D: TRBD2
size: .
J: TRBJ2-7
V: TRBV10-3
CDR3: CAISELAGTYEQYF
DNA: TGTGCCATCAGTGAACTAGCGGGAACCTACGAGCAGTACTTC

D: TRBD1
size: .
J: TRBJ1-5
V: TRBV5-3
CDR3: CASSRGDRGSNQPQHF
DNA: TGTGCCAGCAGCCGCGGGGACAGGGGTTCAAATCAGCCCCAGCATTTT

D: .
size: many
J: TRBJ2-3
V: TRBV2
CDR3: CASSDFRAPTDTQYF
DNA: TGTGCCAGCAGTGATTTTCGGGCCCCCACAGATACGCAGTATTTT

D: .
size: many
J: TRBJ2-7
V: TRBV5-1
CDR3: CASSLIGALEGYEQYF
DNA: TGCGCCAGCAGCTTAATCGGCGCTTTGGAAGGCTACGAGCAGTACTTC

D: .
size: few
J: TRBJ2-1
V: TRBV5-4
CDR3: CASSLGPSSNNEQFF
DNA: TGTGCCAGCAGCTTGGGACCCAGCTCGAACAATGAGCAGTTCTTC

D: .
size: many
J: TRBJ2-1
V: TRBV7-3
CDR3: CASSPAGRGPGGYNEQFF
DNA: TGTGCCAGCAGCCCAGCGGGCAGGGGCCCCGGGGGGTACAATGAGCAGTTCTTC

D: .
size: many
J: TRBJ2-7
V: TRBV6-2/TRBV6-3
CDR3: CASSDRATYEQYF
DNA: TGTGCCAGCAGTGACCGGGCCACCTACGAGCAGTACTTC

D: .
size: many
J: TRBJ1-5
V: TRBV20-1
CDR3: CSAGLQQPQHF
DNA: TGCAGTGCCGGTCTTCAGCAGCCCCAGCATTTT

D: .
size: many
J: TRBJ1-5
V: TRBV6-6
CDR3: CASRTTENSNQPQHF
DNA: TGTGCCAGCAGAACGACAGAAAATAGCAATCAGCCCCAGCATTTT

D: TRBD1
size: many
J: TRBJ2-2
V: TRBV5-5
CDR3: CASSLGIGTGGPGELFF
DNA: TGTGCCAGCAGCTTGGGGATCGGGACAGGGGGTCCCGGGGAGCTGTTTTTT

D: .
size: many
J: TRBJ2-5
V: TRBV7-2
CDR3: CASRNRRDTYSETQYF
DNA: TGTGCCAGCAGAAACCGCCGGGACACATACTCAGAGACCCAGTACTTC

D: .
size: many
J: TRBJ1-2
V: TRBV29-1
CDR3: CSVEIRRPGGYTF
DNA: TGCAGCGTTGAAATCAGGCGTCCGGGCGGCTACACCTTC

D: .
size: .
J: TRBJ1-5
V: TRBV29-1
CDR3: CSVAGIRQPQHF
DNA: TGCAGCGTTGCAGGGATCCGGCAGCCCCAGCATTTT

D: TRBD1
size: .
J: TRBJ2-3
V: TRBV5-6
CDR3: CASSNTGQGSDTQYF
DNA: TGTGCCAGCAGTAATACGGGACAGGGAAGTGATACGCAGTATTTT

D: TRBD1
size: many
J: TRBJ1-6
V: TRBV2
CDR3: CASRRQGSYSPLHF
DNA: TGTGCCAGCAGGAGACAGGGATCTTATTCACCCCTCCACTTT